Shown below are 9 T cell receptor beta chains from a single sample sequenced in a study of T cell changes during pregnancy in multiple sclerosis. Sequencing was performed with immunoSEQ multiplex PCR; in TCRdb, only in-frame clones are kept and a portion is missing. The sample records tens of thousands of clones, 88% being singletons. The specimen was CD4+ T cells from peripheral blood mononuclear cells, collected in the first trimester of pregnancy. Source of these receptors: a female donor with multiple sclerosis, enrolled in a pregnancy study.

The rearrangement links TRBV7-2 to TRBJ1-2; a weak D match, TRBD1 (5 bases). This CDR3 comprises 13 residues. Trimming took off 1 base at V and 8 bases at J, with 11 bases between the two ends. From germline, CDR1 is SGHTA and CDR2 FQGNSA. CDR3 sequence: CASSLEQVTGYTF. Here the CDR3 DNA reads TGTGCCAGCAGCTTAGAACAGGTGACGGGCTACACCTTC. Full variable domain (rest looked up from reference TRBV7-2 and TRBJ1-2): GAGVSQSPSNKVTEKGKDVELRCDPISGHTALYWYRQSLGQGLEFLIYFQGNSAPDKSGLPSDRFSAERTGGSVSTLTIQRTQQEDSAVYLCASSLEQVTGYTFGSGTRLTVV.

This clone appeared a single time. This chain joins TRBV20-1 and TRBJ2-7; no firm D call. V gave up 1 base and J gave up 6 bases, with 7 bases separating them. The CDR3 totals 11 residues. Germline values: CDR1 DFQATT, CDR2 SNEGSKA (reference sequence). The CDR3 reads CSARAQLEQYF. In DNA form, the CDR3 reads TGCAGTGCTAGAGCACAGCTCGAGCAGTACTTC.

In this sample, this clone turned up a few times. The J gene is TRBJ1-2, the V gene TRBV5-6, with D unclear. Trimming stripped 0 bases from V and 4 bases from J, with 13 bases between. CDR3 length: 15 residues. From germline, CDR1 is SGHDT and CDR2 YYEEEE. The CDR3, as DNA: TGTGCCAGCAGCTTGGCGGTTCGATCCATCTATGGCTACACCTTC. Translating it yields CASSLAVRSIYGYTF.

The chain combines TRBV5-1 with TRBJ2-1; TRBD2 is a possible D gene (5 bases). Germline CDR1 SGHRS, CDR2 YFSETQ. This CDR3 region has 14 residues. Trimming cost V 3 bases and J 4 bases, with 11 bases left between them. The CDR3 region is CASSSTWTYNEQFF. CDR3 coding DNA: TGCGCCAGCAGCTCTACCTGGACTTACAATGAGCAGTTCTTC. Full variable domain (rest looked up from reference TRBV5-1 and TRBJ2-1): KAGVTQTPRYLIKTRGQQVTLSCSPISGHRSVSWYQQTPGQGLQFLFEYFSETQRNKGNFPGRFSGRQFSNSRSEMNVSTLELGDSALYLCASSSTWTYNEQFFGPGTRLTVL.

CDR3 residues: CASSSHLDRTSVRETQYF. CDR3 nucleotides: TGTGCCAGTAGTAGCCACCTCGATAGGACTAGCGTGAGAGAGACCCAGTACTTC. The V gene is TRBV19, the J gene TRBJ2-5, with 9 bases that match TRBD2. The CDR3 loop spans 18 amino acids. Trimming took 4 bases from V and 4 from J; bases not matched to a gene: 16. CDR1 and CDR2 from the germline V gene are LNHDA and SQIVND (reference sequence).

The genes are TRBV9 and TRBJ1-3; 11 nucleotides agree with TRBD1. This CDR3 is 17 amino acids long. Germline V lookup: CDR1 SGDLS, CDR2 YYNGEE. With V trimmed by 2 bases and J by 2 bases, 6 bases remained unmatched. CDR3 amino acids: CASSVLGQGATGNTIYF. The CDR3 region has the DNA TGTGCCAGCAGCGTCCTCGGACAGGGGGCGACTGGAAACACCATATATTTT. Combining the CDR3 with reference TRBV9 and TRBJ1-3 gives the whole variable domain DSGVTQTPKHLITATGQRVTLRCSPRSGDLSVYWYQQSLDQGLQFLIQYYNGEERAKGNILERFSAQQFPDLHSELNLSSLELGDSALYFCASSVLGQGATGNTIYFGEGSWLTVV.

The V call is TRBV6-5, the J call TRBJ2-3; D remains ambiguous. Germline CDR1 is MNHEY and CDR2 is SVGAGI. V shed 2 bases and J shed 6 bases, with 3 bases lying between them. The CDR3 totals 11 residues. Here the CDR3 reads CASSYADTQYF. The CDR3 coding sequence is TGTGCCAGCAGTTACGCGGATACGCAGTATTTT.

The gene calls are TRBV5-1 and TRBJ2-1, with TRBD2 matching over 7 bases. Germline V CDR1 and CDR2: SGHRS, YFSETQ. The J segment lost 5 bases and the V segment lost 0 bases, leaving 8 bases of the junction unmatched. The CDR3 totals 16 residues. The CDR3 protein is CASSLGPAGLNNEQFF. The CDR3 bases are TGCGCCAGCAGCTTGGGACCAGCGGGGCTAAACAATGAGCAGTTCTTC.

The V call is TRBV7-6, the J call TRBJ2-5, with 14 bases matching TRBD2. The CDR3 extends over 17 amino acids. Germline V gene data show CDR1 as SGHVS and CDR2 as FNYEAQ. The junction had 9 bases not matched to a gene; V was cut back by 5 bases and J by 4 bases. CDR3 coding DNA: TGTGCCAGCAGCCGAGGACTAGCGGGAGGTGGGGGAGAGACCCAGTACTTC. Translated, it gives CASSRGLAGGGGETQYF.